Described below is a single T cell receptor beta chain sequence and its context. Its target is unknown. The conserved phenylalanine or tryptophan normally closing the CDR3 is absent here, so this likely arose from a read error. The sample belongs to a study of molecular identifiers for immune sequencing clone quantification. The use of previously described methods and listed TCR primers produced the bulk TCR libraries. TCRdb passed the PCR reads through MiXCR, listing each CDR3 protein once. The data show over 550,000 distinct CDR3 sequences, 25% seen once. Study-wide findings and caveats: In cases of identical TCR molecules sharing a barcode, highly expanded clone sizes could be underestimated. Clones exceeding 20 RNA copies carried over 99% of effector molecules but under 1% of naive-cell molecules.

V dropped 3 bases and J dropped 4; count of bases not matched to a gene: 7. This CDR3 has 16 residues. The germline gives CDR1 KGHSH, CDR2 LQKENI. Sequenced input: naive CD8+ T cells from blood, with Jurkat cell RNA spiked in. Subset noted: FACS-sorted CD8+CD4-CCR7+CD45RA+ naive T cells. This chain uses TRBV18 with TRBJ2-7; 12 nucleotides match TRBD1. This TCR was recovered from a human donor in good health. Some libraries in this study had Jurkat cell RNA spiked in. CDR3 amino acids: CASSPGTGGIRYEQYY. The CDR3 nucleotides read TGTGCCAGCTCACCTGGGACAGGGGGCATCAGGTACGAGCAGTACTAC.